This TCR beta chain was profiled in a study of blood T cells in healthy people across ages. CDR1 is MNHNY, CDR2 SVGAGI, per germline (reference sequence). This CDR3 region has 16 residues. With V trimmed by 5 bases and J by 3 bases, 13 bases remained unmatched. This clonotype was seen ten or more times. Its antigen is unidentified. Sample-barcoded 5' priming and a J-beta primer mix drove a second PCR of about 7 to 11 cycles. TCRdb fed the 5' RACE reads into MiXCR, producing one record per CDR3 protein. This repertoire shows about 1,800,000 distinct CDR3 sequences, roughly 28% found once; its top ten account for approximately 7.7%. Study results and caveats: Long-lived and aged donors differed, with more naive CD4+ cells and higher diversity in the long-lived.

Each sample had at least 6 million PBMCs isolated. The J gene is TRBJ2-7, the V gene TRBV6-6; TRBD2 matches at 7 bases. The sequence was obtained from a woman aged 25 to 39 in good health. Sequenced input: blood. The CDR3 DNA is TGTGCCAGCAGTCCTGGGAGGGAGGGCCTCTTCTACGAGCAGTACTTC. The encoded protein is CASSPGREGLFYEQYF.